The source of this T cell receptor beta chain is a study of T cells in women clearing cervical HPV infection. Across the whole study: Case blood was drawn a median approximately 160 days after lesion detection. Points from the study as a whole: Unknown T-cell numbers per sample may underlie the richness differences. It is unknown whether associations predate infection; no effector/memory or HPV-specific sorting.

CDR3 length: 17 residues. Per germline, CDR1 KGHSH and CDR2 LQKENI. Losses at the gene ends were 2 bases for V and 0 bases for J; bases not matched to a gene: 6. Data came from immunoSEQ multiplex PCR; TCRdb stores just in-frame clones and leaves some out. The table for this sample gives some 46,000 clones. Details on this clone: Its antigen is not identified. Read data end 3 residues before the CDR3 end; the end is taken from the germline J gene.

The TCR originated in a woman between 18 and 75 years old with a cervical HPV16 infection that either progressed to CIN3+ or cleared (not recorded which). The chain joins TRBV18 to TRBJ1-5; 8 nucleotides agree with TRBD1. Sequencing was carried out using blood buffy coat. CDR3 bases read: TGTGCCAGCTCACCAGACAGGGGCTCCTATAGCAATCAGCCC. Translating it yields CASSPDRGSYSNQP. Given in full, the CDR3 is CASSPDRGSYSNQPQHF.